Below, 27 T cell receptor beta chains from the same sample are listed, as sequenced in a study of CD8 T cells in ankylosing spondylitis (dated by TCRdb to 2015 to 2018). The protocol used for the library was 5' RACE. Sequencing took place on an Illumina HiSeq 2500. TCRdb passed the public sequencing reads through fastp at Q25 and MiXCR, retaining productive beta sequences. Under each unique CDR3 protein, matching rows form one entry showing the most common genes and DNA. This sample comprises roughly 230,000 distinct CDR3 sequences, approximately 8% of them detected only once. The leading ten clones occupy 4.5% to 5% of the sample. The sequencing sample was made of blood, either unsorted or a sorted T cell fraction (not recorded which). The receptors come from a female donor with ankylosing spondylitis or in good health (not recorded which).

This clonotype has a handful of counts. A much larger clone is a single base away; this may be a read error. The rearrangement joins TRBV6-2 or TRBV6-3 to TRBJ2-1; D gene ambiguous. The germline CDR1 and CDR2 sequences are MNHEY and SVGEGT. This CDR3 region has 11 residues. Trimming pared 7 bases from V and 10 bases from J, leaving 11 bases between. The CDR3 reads CASTSSKEQFF. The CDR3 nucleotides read TGTGCCAGCACCAGCTCCAAAGAGCAGTTCTTC.

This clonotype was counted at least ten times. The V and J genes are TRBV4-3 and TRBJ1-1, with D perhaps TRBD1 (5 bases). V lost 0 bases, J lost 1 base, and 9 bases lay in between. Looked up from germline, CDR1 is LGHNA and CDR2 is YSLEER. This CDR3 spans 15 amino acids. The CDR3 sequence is CASSQEGLRNTEAFF. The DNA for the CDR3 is TGCGCCAGCAGCCAAGAGGGGCTCCGGAACACTGAAGCTTTCTTT.

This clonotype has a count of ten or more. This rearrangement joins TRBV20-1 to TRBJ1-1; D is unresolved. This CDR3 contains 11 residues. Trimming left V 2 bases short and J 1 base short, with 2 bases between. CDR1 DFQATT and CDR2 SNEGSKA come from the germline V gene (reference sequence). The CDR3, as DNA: TGCAGTGCTAGACGGAACACTGAAGCTTTCTTT. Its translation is CSARRNTEAFF.

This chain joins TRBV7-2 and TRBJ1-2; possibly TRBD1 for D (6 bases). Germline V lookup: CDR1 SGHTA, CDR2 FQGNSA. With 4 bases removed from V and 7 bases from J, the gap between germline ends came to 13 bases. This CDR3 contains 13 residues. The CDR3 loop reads CASSSQGTFGYTF. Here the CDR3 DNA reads TGTGCCAGCAGCTCACAGGGTACCTTTGGCTACACCTTC.

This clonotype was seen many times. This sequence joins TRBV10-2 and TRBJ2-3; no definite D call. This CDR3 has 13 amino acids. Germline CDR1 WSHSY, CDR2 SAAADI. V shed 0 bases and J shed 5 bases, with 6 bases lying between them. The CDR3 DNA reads TGCGCCAGCAGTGAGTCGAGTCGAGATACGCAGTATTTT. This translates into CASSESSRDTQYF.

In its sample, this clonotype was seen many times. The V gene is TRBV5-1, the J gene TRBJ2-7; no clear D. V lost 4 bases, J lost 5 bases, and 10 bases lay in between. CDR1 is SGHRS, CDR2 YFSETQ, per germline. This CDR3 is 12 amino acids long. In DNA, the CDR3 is TGCGCCAGCAGCAAAGGGCCGGACGAGCAGTACTTC. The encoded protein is CASSKGPDEQYF.

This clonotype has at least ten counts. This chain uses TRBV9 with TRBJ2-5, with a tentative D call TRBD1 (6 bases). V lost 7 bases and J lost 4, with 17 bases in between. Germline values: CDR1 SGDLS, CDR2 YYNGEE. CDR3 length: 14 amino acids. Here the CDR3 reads CASGAGAVVETQYF. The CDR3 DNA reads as TGTGCCAGCGGTGCAGGGGCGGTAGTAGAGACCCAGTACTTC.

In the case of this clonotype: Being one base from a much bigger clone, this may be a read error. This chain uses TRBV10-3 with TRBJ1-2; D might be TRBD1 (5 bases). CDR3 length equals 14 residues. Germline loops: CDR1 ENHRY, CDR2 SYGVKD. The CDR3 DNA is TGTGCCATCGCTCGGGACGGAGGTCCCTATGGCCACACCTTC. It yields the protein CAIARDGGPYGHTF.

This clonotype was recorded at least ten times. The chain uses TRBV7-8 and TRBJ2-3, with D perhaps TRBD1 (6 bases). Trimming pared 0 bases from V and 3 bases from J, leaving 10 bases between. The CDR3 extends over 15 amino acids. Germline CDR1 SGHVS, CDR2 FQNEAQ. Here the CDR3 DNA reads TGTGCCAGCAGCTTAGCGGGGGCGGATACAGATACGCAGTATTTT. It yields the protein CASSLAGADTDTQYF.

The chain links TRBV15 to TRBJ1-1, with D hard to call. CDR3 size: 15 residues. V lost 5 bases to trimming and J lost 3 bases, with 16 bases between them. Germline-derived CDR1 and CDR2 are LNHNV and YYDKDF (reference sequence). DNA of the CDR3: TGTGCCACCAGCGTAAGGGATCGGCCTTACACTGAAGCTTTCTTT. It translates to CATSVRDRPYTEAFF.

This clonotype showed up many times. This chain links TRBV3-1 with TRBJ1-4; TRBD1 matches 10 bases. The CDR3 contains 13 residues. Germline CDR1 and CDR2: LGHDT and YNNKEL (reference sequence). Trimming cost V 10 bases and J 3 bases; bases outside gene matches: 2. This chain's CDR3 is CATGQGANEKLFF. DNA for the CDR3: TGTGCCACCGGACAGGGGGCTAATGAAAAACTGTTTTTT.

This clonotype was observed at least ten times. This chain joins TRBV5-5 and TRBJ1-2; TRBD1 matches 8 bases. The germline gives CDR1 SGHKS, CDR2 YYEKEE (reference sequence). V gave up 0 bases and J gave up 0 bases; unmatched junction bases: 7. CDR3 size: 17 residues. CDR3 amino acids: CASSLGPGQVANYGYTF. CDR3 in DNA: TGTGCCAGCAGCTTGGGACCGGGACAGGTAGCTAACTATGGCTACACCTTC.

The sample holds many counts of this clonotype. In nucleotides, the CDR3 is TGTGCCAGCAGATTCAGGGCGGCCAAAAACATTCAGTACTTC. Amino acid sequence: CASRFRAAKNIQYF. The rearrangement joins TRBV6-2 or TRBV6-3 to TRBJ2-4; TRBD1 might be the D (5 bases). CDR3 length equals 14 residues. Deletions cut 6 bases from V and 1 base from J, with 10 bases between. The germline V gene encodes CDR1 MNHEY and CDR2 SVGEGT.

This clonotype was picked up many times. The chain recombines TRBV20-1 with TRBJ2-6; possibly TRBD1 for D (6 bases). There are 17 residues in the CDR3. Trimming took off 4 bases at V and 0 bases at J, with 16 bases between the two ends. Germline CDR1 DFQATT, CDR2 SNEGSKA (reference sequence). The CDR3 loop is CSANTDRTYSGANVLTF. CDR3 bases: TGCAGTGCTAACACGGACAGAACGTACTCTGGGGCCAACGTCCTGACTTTC.

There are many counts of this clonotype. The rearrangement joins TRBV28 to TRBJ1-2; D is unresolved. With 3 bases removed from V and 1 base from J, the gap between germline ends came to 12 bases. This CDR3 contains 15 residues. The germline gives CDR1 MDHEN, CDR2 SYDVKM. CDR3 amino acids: CASSLSAGDNYGYTF. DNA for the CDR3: TGTGCCAGCAGTTTGTCGGCAGGCGATAACTATGGCTACACCTTC.

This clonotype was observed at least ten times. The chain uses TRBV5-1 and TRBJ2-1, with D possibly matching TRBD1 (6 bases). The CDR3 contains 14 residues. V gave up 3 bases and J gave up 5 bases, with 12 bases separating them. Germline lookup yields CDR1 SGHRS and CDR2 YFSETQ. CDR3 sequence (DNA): TGCGCCAGCAGCTACCGGGACACTGACAATGAGCAGTTCTTC. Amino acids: CASSYRDTDNEQFF.

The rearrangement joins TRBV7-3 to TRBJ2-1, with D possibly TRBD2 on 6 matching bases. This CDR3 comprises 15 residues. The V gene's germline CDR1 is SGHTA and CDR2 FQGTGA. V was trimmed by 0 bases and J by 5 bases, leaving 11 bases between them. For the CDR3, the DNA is TGTGCCAGCAGCTTAACAGGGCTAGCGAACAATGAGCAGTTCTTC. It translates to CASSLTGLANNEQFF.

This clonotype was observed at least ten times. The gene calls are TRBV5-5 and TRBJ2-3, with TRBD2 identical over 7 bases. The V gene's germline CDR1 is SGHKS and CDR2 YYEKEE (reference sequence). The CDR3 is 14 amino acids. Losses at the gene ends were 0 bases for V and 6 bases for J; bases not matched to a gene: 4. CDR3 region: CASSLDWGGDTQYF. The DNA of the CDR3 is TGTGCCAGCAGCTTGGATTGGGGGGGGGATACGCAGTATTTT.

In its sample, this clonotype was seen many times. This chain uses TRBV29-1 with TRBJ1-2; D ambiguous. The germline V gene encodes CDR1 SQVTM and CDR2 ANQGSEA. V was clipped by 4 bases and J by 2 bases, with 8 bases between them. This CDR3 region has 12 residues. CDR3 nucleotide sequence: TGCAGCGTTGCTCGGGAAAACTATGGCTACACCTTC. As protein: CSVARENYGYTF.

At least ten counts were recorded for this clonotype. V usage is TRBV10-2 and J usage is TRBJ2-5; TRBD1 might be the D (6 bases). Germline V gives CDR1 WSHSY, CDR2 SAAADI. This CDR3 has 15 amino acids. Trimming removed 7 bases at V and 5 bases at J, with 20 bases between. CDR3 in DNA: TGCGCCAGCAACGGAATTGACAGGCGCGGGGAGACCCAGTACTTC. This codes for CASNGIDRRGETQYF.

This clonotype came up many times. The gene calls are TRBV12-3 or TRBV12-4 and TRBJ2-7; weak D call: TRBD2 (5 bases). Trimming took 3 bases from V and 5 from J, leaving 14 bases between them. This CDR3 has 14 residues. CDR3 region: CASSFSSSGDEQYF. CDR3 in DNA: TGTGCCAGCAGTTTCTCCTCCTCCGGGGACGAGCAGTACTTC.

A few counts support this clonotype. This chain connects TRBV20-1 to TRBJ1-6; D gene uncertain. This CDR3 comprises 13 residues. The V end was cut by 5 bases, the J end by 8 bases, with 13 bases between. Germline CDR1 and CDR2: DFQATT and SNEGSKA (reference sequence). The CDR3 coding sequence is TGCAGTGCTCCCCCCGGACTGGATTCACCCCTCCACTTT. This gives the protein CSAPPGLDSPLHF.

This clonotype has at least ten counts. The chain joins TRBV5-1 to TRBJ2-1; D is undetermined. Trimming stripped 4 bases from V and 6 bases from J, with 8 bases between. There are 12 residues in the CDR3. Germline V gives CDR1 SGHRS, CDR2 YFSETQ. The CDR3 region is CASSTLRNEQFF. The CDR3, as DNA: TGCGCCAGCAGCACACTCCGCAATGAGCAGTTCTTC. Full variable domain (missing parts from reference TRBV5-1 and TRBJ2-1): KAGVTQTPRYLIKTRGQQVTLSCSPISGHRSVSWYQQTPGQGLQFLFEYFSETQRNKGNFPGRFSGRQFSNSRSEMNVSTLELGDSALYLCASSTLRNEQFFGPGTRLTVL.

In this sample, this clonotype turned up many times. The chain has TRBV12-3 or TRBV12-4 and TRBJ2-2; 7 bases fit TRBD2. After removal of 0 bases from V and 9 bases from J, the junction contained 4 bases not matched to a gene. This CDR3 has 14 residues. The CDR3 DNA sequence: TGTGCCAGCAGTTTAGCGGGAGGGCCACGGGAGCTGTTTTTT. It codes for CASSLAGGPRELFF.

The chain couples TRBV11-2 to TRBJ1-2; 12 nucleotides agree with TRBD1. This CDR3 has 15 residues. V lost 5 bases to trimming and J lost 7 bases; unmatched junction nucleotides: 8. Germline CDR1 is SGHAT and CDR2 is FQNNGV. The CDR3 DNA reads TGTGCCAGCAGCCCGGGACAGGGGGCCTTCTTTGGCTACACCTTC. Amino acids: CASSPGQGAFFGYTF.

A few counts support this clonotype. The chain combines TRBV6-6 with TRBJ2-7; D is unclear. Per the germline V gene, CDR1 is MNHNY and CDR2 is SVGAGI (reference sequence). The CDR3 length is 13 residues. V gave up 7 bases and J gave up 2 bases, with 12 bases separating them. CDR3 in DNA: TGTGCCAGCACCCCGGCCAGAGCCTACGAGCAGTACTTC. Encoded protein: CASTPARAYEQYF.

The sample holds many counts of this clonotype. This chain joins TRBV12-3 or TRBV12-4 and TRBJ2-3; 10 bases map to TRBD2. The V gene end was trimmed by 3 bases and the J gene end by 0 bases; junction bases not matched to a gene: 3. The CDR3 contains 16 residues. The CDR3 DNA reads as TGTGCCAGCAGTTTCGGGACTAGCGCCAGCACAGATACGCAGTATTTT. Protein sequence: CASSFGTSASTDTQYF.